Following are 9 T cell receptor beta chains from one sample sequenced in a study of blood T cells in healthy people across ages. A J-beta primer mix and a sample-barcoded 5' primer were used in a second PCR of about 7 to 12 cycles. TCRdb processed the 5' RACE reads anew with MiXCR; each CDR3 protein has one entry. The sample has 700,000 to 850,000 distinct CDR3 sequences; roughly 50% are singletons. Material for sequencing was blood. Source of these receptors: an elderly man in good health.

This chain connects TRBV2 to TRBJ2-1; TRBD2 might be the D (7 bases). The CDR3 is 11 residues long. Germline V gene data show CDR1 as SNHLY and CDR2 as FYNNEI. Trimming took 8 bases from V and 8 from J, leaving 10 bases between them. The chain's CDR3 is CASGRGDEQFF. CDR3 coding DNA: TGTGCCAGCGGGAGGGGGGATGAGCAGTTCTTC.

V is TRBV28 and J is TRBJ2-1; D remains unclear. The ends were cut back, 11 bases at V and 3 bases at J, with 8 bases in the middle. The germline gives CDR1 MDHEN, CDR2 SYDVKM. CDR3 length equals 11 residues. This chain's CDR3 is CASASYNEQFF. The CDR3 DNA reads TGTGCCTCGGCGAGCTACAATGAGCAGTTCTTC.

The chain combines TRBV12-3 or TRBV12-4 with TRBJ2-7; 8 bases fit TRBD1. Trimming at V came to 5 bases and at J to 0 bases, leaving 6 bases not matched to a gene. The CDR3 is made up of 15 amino acids. The CDR3 region has the DNA TGTGCCAGCAGTCCCCAGGGGGCCTTCTCCTACGAGCAGTACTTC. This sequence encodes CASSPQGAFSYEQYF.

This clonotype was seen only once. The genes are TRBV7-8 and TRBJ2-5; D unresolved. Trimming took 5 bases from V and 3 from J, leaving 13 bases between them. The CDR3 spans 14 residues. CDR1 is SGHVS and CDR2 is FQNEAQ in the germline V gene. The CDR3 DNA reads TGTGCCAGCAGCCCCCCGGAACAGAAAGAGACCCAGTACTTC. As protein: CASSPPEQKETQYF.

This clonotype was seen a few times. The gene calls are TRBV10-3 and TRBJ2-7, with TRBD2 matching over 13 bases. V lost 6 bases and J lost 6; bases outside the gene matches: 5. The germline gives CDR1 ENHRY, CDR2 SYGVKD. The CDR3 contains 14 residues. CDR3 protein: CAISGLAGVSEQYF. The CDR3 coding sequence is TGTGCCATCAGCGGACTAGCGGGAGTTAGCGAGCAGTACTTC.

The sample holds a few counts of this clonotype. This sequence joins TRBV4-1 and TRBJ2-7, with unresolved D. The CDR3 totals 15 residues. Germline V gene lookup returns CDR1 MGHRA and CDR2 YSYEKL. V lost 4 bases and J 3 bases, leaving 16 bases between the germline ends. In DNA form, the CDR3 reads TGCGCCAGCAGCCCCCTATCTCCCGGAGACTACGAGCAGTACTTC. Its translation: CASSPLSPGDYEQYF.

This sequence joins TRBV20-1 and TRBJ2-7; 7 bases line up with TRBD2. The J call may not be correct, given that the DNA end is closer to TRBJ2-5. CDR3 length: 13 residues. The germline CDR1 and CDR2 sequences are DFQATT and SNEGSKA (reference sequence). The CDR3 DNA reads as TGCAGTGCCAGCGGGGCAACGGGGGAGACCCAGTACTTC. As protein: CSASGATGETQYF.

The chain employs TRBV28 and TRBJ2-7; TRBD1 or TRBD2 may be the D gene (5 bases each). V lost 5 bases and J lost 2, with 10 bases in between. The germline V gene encodes CDR1 MDHEN and CDR2 SYDVKM. The CDR3 is made up of 13 amino acids. The CDR3 loop is CASSEGPAYEQYF. For the CDR3, the DNA is TGTGCCAGCAGTGAGGGACCCGCCTACGAGCAGTACTTC.

The V gene is TRBV7-3, the J gene TRBJ2-1, with D possibly matching TRBD1 (5 bases). The CDR3 loop spans 12 amino acids. From germline, CDR1 is SGHTA and CDR2 FQGTGA. The V and J ends lost 2 bases and 15 bases respectively, with 14 bases between them. CDR3 in DNA: TGTGCCAGCAGCTTAGGGCAGGGTGATCGGTTCTTC. It translates to CASSLGQGDRFF. The full variable domain, its missing parts supplied by reference TRBV7-3 and TRBJ2-1, is GAGVSQTPSNKVTEKGKYVELRCDPISGHTALYWYRQSLGQGPEFLIYFQGTGAADDSGLPNDRFFAVRPEGSVSTLKIQRTERGDSAVYLCASSLGQGDRFFGPGTRLTVL.